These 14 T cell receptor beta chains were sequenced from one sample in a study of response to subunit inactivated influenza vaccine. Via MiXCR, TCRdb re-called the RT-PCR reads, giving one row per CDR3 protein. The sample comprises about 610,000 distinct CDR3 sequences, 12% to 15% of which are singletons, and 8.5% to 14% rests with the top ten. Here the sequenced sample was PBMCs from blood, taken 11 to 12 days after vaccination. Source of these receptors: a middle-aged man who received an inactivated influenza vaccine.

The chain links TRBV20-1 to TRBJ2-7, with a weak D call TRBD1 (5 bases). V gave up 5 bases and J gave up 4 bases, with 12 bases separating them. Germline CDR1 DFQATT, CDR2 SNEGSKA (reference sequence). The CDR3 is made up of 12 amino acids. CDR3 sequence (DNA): TGCAGTGCTGGGCTCCAGGGTTACGAGCAGTACTTC. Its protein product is CSAGLQGYEQYF.

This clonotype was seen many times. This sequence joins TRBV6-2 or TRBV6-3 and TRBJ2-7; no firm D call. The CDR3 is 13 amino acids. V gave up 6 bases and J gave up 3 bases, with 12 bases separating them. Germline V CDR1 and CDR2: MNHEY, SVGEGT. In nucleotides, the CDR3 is TGTGCCAGCAGCCACCCCGGTCTCTACGAGCAGTACTTC. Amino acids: CASSHPGLYEQYF.

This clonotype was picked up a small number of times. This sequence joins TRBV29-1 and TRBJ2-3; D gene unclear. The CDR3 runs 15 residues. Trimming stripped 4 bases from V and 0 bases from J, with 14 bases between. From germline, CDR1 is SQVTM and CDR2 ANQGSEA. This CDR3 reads CSVANFPASTDTQYF. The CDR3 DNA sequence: TGCAGCGTTGCTAATTTCCCCGCTAGCACAGATACGCAGTATTTT.

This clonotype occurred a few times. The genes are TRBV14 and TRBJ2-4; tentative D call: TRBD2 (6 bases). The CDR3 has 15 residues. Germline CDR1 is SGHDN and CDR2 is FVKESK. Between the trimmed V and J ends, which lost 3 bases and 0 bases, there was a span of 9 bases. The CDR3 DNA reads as TGTGCCAGCAGCCAGGGCGGGGCAGCCAAAAACATTCAGTACTTC. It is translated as CASSQGGAAKNIQYF.

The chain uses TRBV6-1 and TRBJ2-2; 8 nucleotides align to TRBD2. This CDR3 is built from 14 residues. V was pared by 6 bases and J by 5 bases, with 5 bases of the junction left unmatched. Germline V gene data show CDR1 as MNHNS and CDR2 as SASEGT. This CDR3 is CASRLAGWTGELFF. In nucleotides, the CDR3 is TGTGCCAGCAGGCTAGCGGGTTGGACCGGGGAGCTGTTTTTT.

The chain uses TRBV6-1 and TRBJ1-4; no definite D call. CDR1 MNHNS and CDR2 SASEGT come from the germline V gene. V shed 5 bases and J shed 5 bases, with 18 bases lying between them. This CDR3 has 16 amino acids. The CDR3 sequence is CASSTTRRGKNEKLFF. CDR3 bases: TGTGCCAGCAGTACAACCAGGCGAGGGAAAAATGAAAAACTGTTTTTT.

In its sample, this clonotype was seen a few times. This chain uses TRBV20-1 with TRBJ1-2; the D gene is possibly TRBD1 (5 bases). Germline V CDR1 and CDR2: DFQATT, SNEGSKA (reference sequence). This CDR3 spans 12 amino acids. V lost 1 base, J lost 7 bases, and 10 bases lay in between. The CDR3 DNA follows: TGCAGTGCTAGAGGAGATGGGGGTGGCTACACCTTC. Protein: CSARGDGGGYTF.

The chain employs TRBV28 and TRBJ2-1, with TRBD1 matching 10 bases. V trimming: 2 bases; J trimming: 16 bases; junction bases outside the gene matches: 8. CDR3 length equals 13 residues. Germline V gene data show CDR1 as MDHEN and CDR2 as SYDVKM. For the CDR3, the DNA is TGTGCCAGCAGTTTAGGGGGACAGGGGAACTCCTTCTTC. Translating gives CASSLGGQGNSFF.

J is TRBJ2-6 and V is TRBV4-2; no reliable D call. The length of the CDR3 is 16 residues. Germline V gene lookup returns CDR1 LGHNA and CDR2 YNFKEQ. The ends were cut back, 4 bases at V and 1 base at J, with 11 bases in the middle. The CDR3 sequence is CASSPRDLSGANVLTF. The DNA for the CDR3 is TGTGCCAGCAGCCCCCGTGATTTGTCTGGGGCCAACGTCCTGACTTTC.

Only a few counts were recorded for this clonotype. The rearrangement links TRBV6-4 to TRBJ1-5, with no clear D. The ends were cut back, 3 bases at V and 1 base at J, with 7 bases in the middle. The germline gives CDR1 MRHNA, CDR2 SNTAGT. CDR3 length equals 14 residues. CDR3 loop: CASSEQLSNQPQHF. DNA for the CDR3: TGTGCCAGCAGTGAACAGCTAAGCAATCAGCCCCAGCATTTT.

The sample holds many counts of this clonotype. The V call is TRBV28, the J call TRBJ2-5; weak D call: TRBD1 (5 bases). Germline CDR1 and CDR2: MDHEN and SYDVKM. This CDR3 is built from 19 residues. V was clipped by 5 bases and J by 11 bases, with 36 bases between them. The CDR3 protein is CASSPSKGNSARTKIRQYF. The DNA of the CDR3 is TGTGCCAGCAGTCCAAGTAAGGGGAACAGCGCTCGAACCAAGATAAGGCAGTACTTC.

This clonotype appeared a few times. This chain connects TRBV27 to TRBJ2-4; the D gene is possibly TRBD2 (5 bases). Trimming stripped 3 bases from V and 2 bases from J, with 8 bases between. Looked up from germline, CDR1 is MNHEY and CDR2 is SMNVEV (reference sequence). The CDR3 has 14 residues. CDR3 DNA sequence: TGTGCCAGCAGTTTCCGGGATACCAAAAACATTCAGTACTTC. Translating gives CASSFRDTKNIQYF.

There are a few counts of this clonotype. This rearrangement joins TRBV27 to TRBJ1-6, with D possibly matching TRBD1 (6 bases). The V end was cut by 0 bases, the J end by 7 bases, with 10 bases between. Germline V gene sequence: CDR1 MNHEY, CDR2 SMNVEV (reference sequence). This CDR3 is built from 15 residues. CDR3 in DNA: TGTGCCAGCAGTTTATCTTGGGGACACAATTCACCCCTCCACTTT. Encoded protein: CASSLSWGHNSPLHF.

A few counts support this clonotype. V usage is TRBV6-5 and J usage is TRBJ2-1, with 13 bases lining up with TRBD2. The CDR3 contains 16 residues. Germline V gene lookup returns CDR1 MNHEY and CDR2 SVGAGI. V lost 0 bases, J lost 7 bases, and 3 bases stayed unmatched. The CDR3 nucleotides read TGTGCCAGCAGTTACTCGGGGGGACTAGCGGGGAATGAGCAGTTCTTC. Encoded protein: CASSYSGGLAGNEQFF.